A selection of T cell receptor beta chains follows, all from one sample in a study of regulatory T cells in long-lasting Graves disease. MiXCR was run by TCRdb on the multiplex PCR reads, yielding one entry per CDR3 protein. The data contain 520,000 or so distinct CDR3 sequences, approximately 12% of them singletons. These data also formed part of another study, on T cells in Graves' hyperthyroidism and ophthalmopathy.

The source was peripheral blood mononuclear cells (PBMCs), collected at new diagnosis, from a patient treated with antithyroid drugs. The receptors were gathered from a woman in her 30s with Graves disease. Both conserved end residues are part of each CDR3. Fields, in order: CDR3 protein, CDR3 DNA, D gene, clone size, J gene, V gene. D genes are given only for firm matches. Not all rows give a size; the values are once, few, many and, for expanded clones, a class.

CASNRGHPYEQYF | TGTGCCAGCAACCGGGGACATCCCTACGAGCAGTACTTC | - | many | TRBJ2-7 | TRBV28
CASSLKPPPMEQYF | TGTGCCAGCAGTTTAAAGCCCCCCCCTATGGAGCAGTACTTC | - | - | TRBJ2-7 | TRBV27
CASSLRTFKGVQETQYF | TGTGCCAGCAGTCTGAGGACATTCAAAGGGGTCCAAGAGACCCAGTACTTC | - | - | TRBJ2-5 | TRBV6-1
CAWSVLRNTEAFF | TGTGCCTGGAGTGTATTGAGGAACACTGAAGCTTTCTTT | - | many | TRBJ1-1 | TRBV30
CASSYRGGDYEQYF | TGTGCCAGCAGTTACCGGGGAGGGGACTACGAGCAGTACTTC | TRBD2 | few | TRBJ2-7 | TRBV6-2/TRBV6-3
CASSQGASGKGYEQYF | TGCGCCAGCAGCCAAGGGGCTAGCGGGAAAGGGTACGAGCAGTACTTC | TRBD2 | many | TRBJ2-7 | TRBV4-1
CAITGHLDTEAFF | TGTGCCATCACCGGACACCTGGACACTGAAGCTTTCTTT | - | few | TRBJ1-1 | TRBV10-3
CASSTGTSGRMPYNEQFF | TGTGCCAGCAGCACCGGGACTAGCGGGAGAATGCCCTACAATGAGCAGTTCTTC | TRBD2 | many | TRBJ2-1 | TRBV6-1
CASSEVGPGLAGPSSYNEQFF | TGTGCCAGCAGTGAAGTTGGCCCGGGACTAGCGGGGCCGAGCTCCTACAATGAGCAGTTCTTC | TRBD2 | - | TRBJ2-1 | TRBV6-2/TRBV6-3
CASRTDRAANYGYTF | TGTGCCAGCAGGACGGACAGGGCGGCTAACTATGGCTACACCTTC | TRBD1 | many | TRBJ1-2 | TRBV5-4
CASSLRRLAGGIGTQYF | TGTGCCAGCAGCTTACGGAGACTAGCGGGAGGAATTGGGACCCAGTACTTC | TRBD2 | many | TRBJ2-5 | TRBV11-2
CASSPGTGSFGNQPQHF | TGTGCCAGCAGTCCCGGGACAGGGTCTTTTGGGAATCAGCCCCAGCATTTT | TRBD1 | - | TRBJ1-5 | TRBV6-2/TRBV6-3
CSASPGWHSPLHF | TGCAGTGCTAGCCCCGGTTGGCATTCACCCCTCCACTTT | - | many | TRBJ1-6 | TRBV20-1
CASSESGGSLHF | TGTGCCAGCAGCGAAAGCGGCGGATCCCTCCACTTT | - | many | TRBJ1-6 | TRBV3-1
CASSLQAEETQYF | TGTGCCAGCAGCTTACAGGCTGAGGAGACCCAGTACTTC | - | few | TRBJ2-5 | TRBV11-2
CSARETGSNSPLHF | TGCAGTGCTAGGGAGACAGGGAGTAATTCACCCCTCCACTTT | TRBD1 | many | TRBJ1-6 | TRBV20-1
CSASRLQWGAGELFF | TGCAGTGCATCCCGACTCCAGTGGGGAGCCGGGGAGCTGTTTTTT | - | few | TRBJ2-2 | TRBV20-1
CASRRTDGATNEKLFF | TGTGCCAGCAGACGGACCGACGGGGCGACTAATGAAAAACTGTTTTTT | - | many | TRBJ1-4 | TRBV7-9
CASSHSGTPTEAFF | TGTGCCAGCAGCCACTCCGGGACCCCCACTGAAGCTTTCTTT | - | - | TRBJ1-1 | TRBV4-2
CASSVTGSYEQYF | TGTGCCAGCAGCGTTACAGGGTCCTACGAGCAGTACTTC | - | few | TRBJ2-7 | TRBV7-9
CASSPTGIEQYF | TGTGCCAGCTCACCAACCGGGATCGAGCAGTACTTC | - | many | TRBJ2-7 | TRBV18
CASGYALRDSYGYTF | TGTGCCAGCGGTTACGCACTCCGGGACAGCTATGGCTACACCTTC | TRBD1 | - | TRBJ1-2 | TRBV6-2/TRBV6-3
CASSPIPGLAAGSSYNEQFF | TGTGCCAGCAGTCCAATCCCGGGACTAGCGGCAGGAAGCTCCTACAATGAGCAGTTCTTC | TRBD2 | - | TRBJ2-1 | TRBV6-2/TRBV6-3
CASTPPTGGGTEAFF | TGTGCCAGCACCCCACCTACAGGGGGCGGCACTGAAGCTTTCTTT | TRBD1 | many | TRBJ1-1 | TRBV12-3/TRBV12-4
CAWAAERGVSYNEQFF | TGTGCCTGGGCCGCGGAGCGGGGGGTCTCCTACAATGAGCAGTTCTTC | TRBD2 | - | TRBJ2-1 | TRBV30
CSARDRTGTRPSEQYF | TGCAGTGCTAGAGATCGGACCGGGACTCGACCCTCCGAGCAGTACTTC | - | many | TRBJ2-7 | TRBV20-1
CASSFLPRGLRIAKNIQYF | TGTGCCAGCAGTTTCCTCCCGAGGGGGCTGCGAATAGCCAAAAACATTCAGTACTTC | TRBD1 | many | TRBJ2-4 | TRBV12-3/TRBV12-4
CSAREGQNQPQHF | TGCAGTGCTAGAGAGGGCCAGAATCAGCCCCAGCATTTT | - | - | TRBJ1-5 | TRBV20-1
CASSPPFTNTGELFF | TGTGCCAGCAGCCCTCCATTTACGAACACCGGGGAGCTGTTTTTT | - | many | TRBJ2-2 | TRBV3-1
CASSQGGYNEQFF | TGTGCCAGCAGCCAAGGGGGGTACAATGAGCAGTTCTTC | - | few | TRBJ2-1 | TRBV3-1
CASSYRLAGGPYIVDENEQFF | TGTGCCAGCAGTTACAGACTAGCGGGAGGGCCGTATATAGTAGACGAGAATGAGCAGTTCTTC | TRBD2 | many | TRBJ2-1 | TRBV6-2/TRBV6-3
CASSLGTSGAYTQYF | TGTGCCAGCAGCTTGGGGACTAGCGGAGCATATACGCAGTATTTT | TRBD2 | many | TRBJ2-3 | TRBV7-3
CASREGADTQYF | TGTGCCAGCAGGGAGGGGGCAGATACGCAGTATTTT | - | many | TRBJ2-3 | TRBV2
CASSPTGTVGGYTF | TGTGCCAGTAGTCCCACCGGGACAGTGGGGGGCTACACCTTC | TRBD1 | - | TRBJ1-2 | TRBV19
CSARVAGGRTQYF | TGCAGTGCTAGGGTGGCGGGAGGGCGTACGCAGTATTTT | TRBD2 | many | TRBJ2-3 | TRBV20-1
CASSRKTSGSSDTQYF | TGTGCCAGCAGCCGAAAGACTAGCGGGAGCTCAGATACGCAGTATTTT | TRBD2 | - | TRBJ2-3 | TRBV5-4
CASSLSLGEYSYEQYF | TGTGCCAGCAGCTTAAGTCTCGGGGAATACTCCTACGAGCAGTACTTC | - | many | TRBJ2-7 | TRBV7-9
CSARDWASGSFDTQYF | TGCAGTGCTAGAGATTGGGCTAGCGGGAGTTTTGATACGCAGTATTTT | TRBD2 | many | TRBJ2-3 | TRBV20-1
CASSPSVITTEAFF | TGTGCCAGCAGCCCCTCGGTGATAACCACTGAAGCTTTCTTT | - | many | TRBJ1-1 | TRBV3-1
CASSYSVVAGSEQFF | TGTGCCAGCAGTTACTCGGTGGTAGCGGGATCTGAGCAGTTCTTC | TRBD2 | many | TRBJ2-1 | TRBV6-5
CASSPAGGTVTNYGYTF | TGTGCCAGCAGTCCGGCCGGTGGGACAGTTACTAACTATGGCTACACCTTC | TRBD1 | many | TRBJ1-2 | TRBV7-2
CASSQAPGSTDTHYF | TGCGCCAGCAGTCAGGCCCCGGGCAGCACAGATACGCACTATTTT | - | once | TRBJ2-3 | TRBV4-1
CASSPQVGSGNTIYF | TGTGCCAGCTCACCCCAGGTGGGCTCTGGAAACACCATATATTTT | - | few | TRBJ1-3 | TRBV18
CASSQVDSEKLFF | TGCGCCAGCAGCCAAGTTGACAGCGAAAAACTGTTTTTT | - | many | TRBJ1-4 | TRBV4-1
CASSLDRNNEQFF | TGTGCCAGCAGTTTGGACAGAAACAATGAGCAGTTCTTC | - | many | TRBJ2-1 | TRBV27
CACTDGMQGQFF | TGTGCCTGCACGGATGGCATGCAAGGGCAGTTCTTC | - | - | TRBJ2-1 | TRBV3-1
CAWDREGVSEAFF | TGTGCCTGGGACAGGGAGGGTGTGTCTGAAGCTTTCTTT | TRBD1 | many | TRBJ1-1 | TRBV30
CASSETSGRADNEQFF | TGTGCCAGCAGTGAGACTAGCGGGAGGGCTGACAATGAGCAGTTCTTC | TRBD2 | many | TRBJ2-1 | TRBV2
CASSPRGTGGGYTF | TGTGCCAGCAGCCCTCGGGGGACCGGGGGTGGCTACACCTTC | - | many | TRBJ1-2 | TRBV11-2
CASSLRPGQDTQYF | TGTGCCAGCAGCCTTCGGCCAGGCCAAGATACGCAGTATTTT | - | many | TRBJ2-3 | TRBV7-2
CASGPTDNYGYTF | TGTGCCAGCGGACCCACAGACAACTATGGCTACACCTTC | - | many | TRBJ1-2 | TRBV10-3
CATSGAGELFF | TGTGCCACCAGTGGGGCCGGGGAGCTGTTTTTT | - | - | TRBJ2-2 | TRBV24-1
CSVSQRDNEQFF | TGCAGCGTTTCCCAGCGCGACAATGAGCAGTTCTTC | - | many | TRBJ2-1 | TRBV29-1